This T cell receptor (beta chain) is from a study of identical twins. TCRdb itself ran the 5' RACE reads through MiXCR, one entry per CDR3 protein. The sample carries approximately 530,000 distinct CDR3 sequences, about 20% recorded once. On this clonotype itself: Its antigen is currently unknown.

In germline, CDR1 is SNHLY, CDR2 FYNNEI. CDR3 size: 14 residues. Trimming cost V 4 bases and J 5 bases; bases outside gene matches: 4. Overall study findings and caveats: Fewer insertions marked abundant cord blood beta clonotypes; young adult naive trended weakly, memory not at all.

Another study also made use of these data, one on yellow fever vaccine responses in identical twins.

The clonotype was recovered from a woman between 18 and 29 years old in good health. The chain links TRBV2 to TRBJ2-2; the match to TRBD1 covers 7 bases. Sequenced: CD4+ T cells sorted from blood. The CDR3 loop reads CASSGGGATGELFF. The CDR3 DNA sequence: TGTGCCAGCAGTGGAGGGGGCGCGACCGGGGAGCTGTTTTTT.